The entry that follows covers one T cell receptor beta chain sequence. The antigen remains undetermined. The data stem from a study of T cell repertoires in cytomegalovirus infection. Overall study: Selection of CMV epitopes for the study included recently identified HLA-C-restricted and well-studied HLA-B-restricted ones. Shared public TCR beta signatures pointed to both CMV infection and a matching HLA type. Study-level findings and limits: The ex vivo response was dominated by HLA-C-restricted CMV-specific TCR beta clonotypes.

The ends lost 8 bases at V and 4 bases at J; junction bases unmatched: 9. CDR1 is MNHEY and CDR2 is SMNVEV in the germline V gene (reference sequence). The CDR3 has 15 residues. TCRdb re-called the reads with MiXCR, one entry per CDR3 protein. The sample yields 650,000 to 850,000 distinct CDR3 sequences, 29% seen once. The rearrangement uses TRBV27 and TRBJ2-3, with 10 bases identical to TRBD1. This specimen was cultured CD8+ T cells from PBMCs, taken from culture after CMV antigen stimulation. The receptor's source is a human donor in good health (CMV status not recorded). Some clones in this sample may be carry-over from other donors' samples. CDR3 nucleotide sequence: TGTGCCAGCGGCCCCCGGGACAGGGGTGCAGATACGCAGTATTTT. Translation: CASGPRDRGADTQYF.